Below, one T cell receptor (beta chain) is given with its context. The source of the sample is a study of blood T cell repertoires in COVID-19. Across the whole study: Sources were T cells, B-cell-depleted T cells, or PBMCs; the material itself was cDNA or gDNA.

CDR3 length: 13 residues. Per germline, CDR1 LGHNT and CDR2 FRNRAP. Trimming left V 8 bases short and J 7 bases short, with 12 bases between. Generated by immunoSEQ multiplex PCR, the TCRdb table keeps only in-frame clones and is missing some. This table holds 100,000 or so clones, around 87% found once. The rearrangement links TRBV12-5 to TRBJ1-6, with unresolved D. Specimen: peripheral blood. This TCR was recovered from a woman in her thirties with acute or convalescent COVID-19. As DNA, the CDR3 is TGTGCTAGTCTAGAGACTCCCAATTCACCCCTCCACTTT. The encoded protein is CASLETPNSPLHF.